The 27 T cell receptor beta chains reported below all come from one sample, sequenced in a study of T-cell memory formation after mild COVID-19. TCRdb called the 5' RACE reads again in MiXCR, with one record for every CDR3 protein. The data hold about 290,000 distinct CDR3 sequences, with around 15% observed a single time. The sequenced sample consisted of PBMCs or a T cell subset sorted from them (not recorded which). The receptors originated from a young man who had mild COVID-19 (a few samples of this study predate the infection). Cell type and time point are not known.

The V and J genes are TRBV6-2 or TRBV6-3 and TRBJ2-7, with 8 bases that match TRBD1. The CDR3 covers 15 residues. The junction had 9 bases not matched to a gene; V was cut back by 5 bases and J by 3 bases. CDR1 and CDR2 (germline): MNHEY, SVGEGT. CDR3 bases: TGTGCCAGCAGTAACCGGGACAGGTTTATCTACGAGCAGTACTTC. Amino acid sequence: CASSNRDRFIYEQYF.

This rearrangement joins TRBV10-3 to TRBJ1-2; tentatively, D is TRBD1 (5 bases). The germline V and J ends were trimmed by 10 bases and 4 bases, with 13 bases remaining between them. Germline V gives CDR1 ENHRY, CDR2 SYGVKD. The CDR3 is 12 residues long. CDR3 nucleotide sequence: TGTGCCACCCCGGGACCGAGCTATGGCTACACCTTC. This translates into CATPGPSYGYTF.

In this sample, this clonotype turned up a few times. The chain combines TRBV9 with TRBJ2-5; 7 bases line up with TRBD2. The V segment lost 3 bases and the J segment 5 bases; nucleotides outside the gene matches: 7. The CDR3 is made up of 14 amino acids. Germline V gene data show CDR1 as SGDLS and CDR2 as YYNGEE. The CDR3 loop reads CASSAERGWETQYF. As DNA, the CDR3 is TGTGCCAGCAGCGCCGAGCGGGGTTGGGAGACCCAGTACTTC.

Ten or more counts support this clonotype. In nucleotides, the CDR3 is TGTGCCAGCAACCACCCGAACACCGGGGAGCTGTTTTTT. Its translation: CASNHPNTGELFF. The rearrangement links TRBV6-2 or TRBV6-3 to TRBJ2-2; D gene uncertain. Trimming shortened V by 7 bases and J by 0 bases, and 6 bases separated the two germline ends. The CDR3 contains 13 residues. The V gene's germline CDR1 is MNHEY and CDR2 SVGEGT.

The chain couples TRBV6-1 to TRBJ1-1, with D perhaps TRBD1 (5 bases). The V end lost 5 bases, the J end lost 2 bases, and 12 bases lay between the germline ends. Germline CDR1 MNHNS, CDR2 SASEGT. The CDR3 extends over 14 amino acids. The CDR3 loop reads CASSSWGGNTEAFF. The CDR3 nucleotides read TGTGCCAGCAGTTCTTGGGGGGGAAACACTGAAGCTTTCTTT.

This clonotype was seen ten or more times. CDR3 region: CSALQTNSVYEQYF. CDR3 nucleotides: TGCAGTGCTCTACAGACGAATTCCGTGTACGAGCAGTACTTC. J is TRBJ2-7 and V is TRBV20-1; D gene unclear. The CDR3 has 14 residues. The germline gives CDR1 DFQATT, CDR2 SNEGSKA (reference sequence). The germline V and J ends were trimmed by 5 bases and 4 bases, with 18 bases remaining between them.

The rearrangement links TRBV7-9 to TRBJ1-1; TRBD1 agrees at 9 bases. V was clipped by 4 bases and J by 1 base; unmatched bases: 10. The CDR3 totals 17 residues. Germline-derived CDR1 and CDR2 are SEHNR and FQNEAQ (reference sequence). CDR3 residues: CASSSARTGEGNTEAFF. CDR3 DNA: TGTGCCAGCAGCTCCGCCCGGACAGGGGAGGGGAACACTGAAGCTTTCTTT.

V and J are TRBV2 and TRBJ2-3; D is ambiguous. Germline V CDR1 and CDR2: SNHLY, FYNNEI. The ends were cut back, 5 bases at V and 5 bases at J, with 14 bases in the middle. The CDR3 length is 14 residues. CDR3 coding DNA: TGTGCCAGCAGTCACGACGGTCGGGTAGATACGCAGTATTTT. Translation: CASSHDGRVDTQYF.

This clonotype was seen many times. V usage is TRBV28 and J usage is TRBJ1-2; D is unclear. V lost 2 bases to trimming and J lost 4 bases, with 14 bases between them. This CDR3 is 15 amino acids long. CDR1 is MDHEN and CDR2 is SYDVKM in the germline V gene. The CDR3, as DNA: TGTGCCAGCAGTTTAGATGGAAACAGCCTCTATGGCTACACCTTC. Translated, it gives CASSLDGNSLYGYTF.

This clonotype was detected a few times. The genes are TRBV20-1 and TRBJ1-2, with TRBD1 matching 7 bases. The CDR3 spans 13 residues. V shed 5 bases, J shed 4 bases, and the junction held 7 bases outside the gene matches. CDR1 is DFQATT, CDR2 SNEGSKA, per germline (reference sequence). CDR3 loop: CSADDRDSYGYTF. The DNA for the CDR3 is TGCAGTGCTGATGACCGGGACAGCTATGGCTACACCTTC.

V gene TRBV24-1 combines with J gene TRBJ2-3, with D tentatively TRBD2 (5 bases). This CDR3 region has 14 residues. V lost 0 bases to trimming and J lost 7 bases, with 10 bases between them. CDR1 is KGHDR and CDR2 is SFDVKD in the germline V gene. CDR3: CATSDLDRGNTQYF. The DNA for the CDR3 is TGTGCCACCAGTGATTTGGATCGGGGTAATACGCAGTATTTT.

The chain combines TRBV11-2 with TRBJ1-2; D possibly corresponds to TRBD1 (6 bases). CDR1 is SGHAT and CDR2 is FQNNGV in the germline V gene. The germline V and J ends were trimmed by 5 bases and 4 bases, with 11 bases remaining between them. The CDR3 runs 13 residues. CDR3 protein: CASSHRVGYGYTF. The CDR3 DNA sequence: TGTGCCAGCAGCCACAGGGTCGGCTATGGCTACACCTTC.

The V call is TRBV5-1, the J call TRBJ2-1, with TRBD1 as a possible D gene (6 bases). The germline V gene encodes CDR1 SGHRS and CDR2 YFSETQ. Trimming removed 0 bases at V and 10 bases at J, with 14 bases between. This CDR3 is 14 amino acids long. The CDR3 protein is CASSLDGQPTEQFF. The CDR3 DNA follows: TGCGCCAGCAGCTTGGACGGACAGCCAACAGAGCAGTTCTTC.

This chain uses TRBV7-2 with TRBJ1-1; a possible D gene is TRBD1 (6 bases). The CDR3 extends over 13 amino acids. Germline V lookup: CDR1 SGHTA, CDR2 FQGNSA. Deletions cut 4 bases from V and 6 bases from J, with 12 bases between. The CDR3 region is CASSYRVESEAFF. The CDR3 nucleotides read TGTGCCAGCAGCTACAGGGTAGAGTCTGAAGCTTTCTTT.

This clonotype has ten or more counts. This chain links TRBV5-6 with TRBJ2-7; tentatively, D is TRBD2 (5 bases). The CDR3 totals 16 residues. Trimming stripped 4 bases from V and 0 bases from J, with 17 bases between. The germline gives CDR1 SGHDT, CDR2 YYEEEE. The CDR3 protein is CASSPVGSGSSYEQYF. CDR3 bases: TGTGCCAGCAGCCCCGTTGGCAGCGGAAGCTCCTACGAGCAGTACTTC.

This clonotype was seen a few times. V is TRBV19 and J is TRBJ1-5; a weak D match, TRBD1 (6 bases). Germline V lookup: CDR1 LNHDA, CDR2 SQIVND (reference sequence). CDR3 size: 15 residues. V dropped 5 bases and J dropped 3 bases, with 14 bases sitting between them. The CDR3 here is CASSARWGHNQPQHF. Here the CDR3 DNA reads TGTGCCAGTAGTGCCCGGTGGGGGCACAATCAGCCCCAGCATTTT. The variable domain in full, completed from reference TRBV19 and TRBJ1-5, reads DGGITQSPKYLFRKEGQNVTLSCEQNLNHDAMYWYRQDPGQGLRLIYYSQIVNDFQKGDIAEGYSVSREKKESFPLTVTSAQKNPTAFYLCASSARWGHNQPQHFGDGTRLSIL.

The chain uses TRBV18 and TRBJ2-1, with 8 bases aligning to TRBD1. Germline-derived CDR1 and CDR2 are KGHSH and LQKENI. The junction had 3 bases not matched to a gene; V was cut back by 3 bases and J by 2 bases. The CDR3 consists of 15 residues. The CDR3 DNA reads TGTGCCAGCTCACCGTGGACAGGGACCTACAATGAGCAGTTCTTC. Translating gives CASSPWTGTYNEQFF.

This clonotype was counted only a few times. The gene calls are TRBV7-3 and TRBJ1-6, with D hard to call. Trimming shortened V by 5 bases and J by 0 bases, and 11 bases separated the two germline ends. The CDR3 extends over 16 amino acids. CDR1 is SGHTA, CDR2 FQGTGA, per germline. As DNA, the CDR3 is TGTGCCAGCAGCCCTCTAGGTCGCTCCTATAATTCACCCCTCCACTTT. Translation gives CASSPLGRSYNSPLHF.

This clonotype appeared a few times. The chain uses TRBV5-6 and TRBJ2-7; a possible D gene is TRBD2 (6 bases). The germline V and J ends were trimmed by 4 bases and 2 bases, with 13 bases remaining between them. The CDR3 is made up of 14 amino acids. Germline CDR1 is SGHDT and CDR2 is YYEEEE. The CDR3 bases are TGTGCCAGCAGCATAGGGACGGGAGCCTACGAGCAGTACGTC. It yields the protein CASSIGTGAYEQYV.

V and J are TRBV27 and TRBJ2-7; 7 bases agree with TRBD1. CDR3 size: 14 residues. The germline V gene has CDR1 MNHEY and CDR2 SMNVEV (reference sequence). V gave up 6 bases and J gave up 3 bases; unmatched junction bases: 8. CDR3 in amino acids: CASSLQGQNYEQYV. DNA for the CDR3: TGTGCCAGCAGCCTACAGGGGCAGAACTACGAGCAGTACGTC.

This clonotype appeared many times. This chain links TRBV6-5 with TRBJ1-5; D is undetermined. Trimming removed 8 bases from V and 6 bases from J, with 14 bases in between. Germline values: CDR1 MNHEY, CDR2 SVGAGI. This CDR3 is 13 amino acids long. The CDR3 DNA sequence: TGTGCCAGCTGGAGAGGGAAGGGTCAGCCCCAGCATTTT. It codes for CASWRGKGQPQHF.

The chain links TRBV20-1 to TRBJ2-6; 8 nucleotides line up with TRBD2. Germline V gene lookup returns CDR1 DFQATT and CDR2 SNEGSKA (reference sequence). The V gene end was trimmed by 0 bases and the J gene end by 2 bases; junction bases not matched to a gene: 3. The CDR3 is 16 residues long. Here the CDR3 reads CSAREEGLAGANVLTF. CDR3 DNA sequence: TGCAGTGCTAGAGAAGAGGGACTAGCTGGGGCCAACGTCCTGACTTTC.

This clonotype was picked up a small number of times. This rearrangement joins TRBV28 to TRBJ2-7; D gene ambiguous. V dropped 6 bases and J dropped 4 bases, with 10 bases sitting between them. The germline V gene has CDR1 MDHEN and CDR2 SYDVKM. The CDR3 has 12 amino acids. The CDR3 loop is CASSSRWYEQYV. CDR3 DNA sequence: TGTGCCAGCAGCTCCCGCTGGTACGAGCAGTACGTC.

The chain has TRBV6-2 or TRBV6-3 and TRBJ1-1; D is undetermined. The CDR3 is made up of 13 amino acids. Germline V gives CDR1 MNHEY, CDR2 SVGEGT. V was trimmed by 8 bases and J by 2 bases, leaving 12 bases between them. The CDR3 region has the DNA TGTGCCAGCCGACCCTCGTCTAACACTGAAGCTTTCTTT. This translates into CASRPSSNTEAFF.

This clonotype was counted a few times. The CDR3 nucleotides are TGTGCCAGCAGCTTAGCGGTCGGGTTAGGAAGGGCCGGGGAGCTGTTTTTT. It specifies CASSLAVGLGRAGELFF. The J gene is TRBJ2-2, the V gene TRBV7-6, with no clear D. Germline CDR1 and CDR2: SGHVS and FNYEAQ. Trimming pared 0 bases from V and 6 bases from J, leaving 17 bases between. CDR3 size: 17 residues.

This clonotype occurred a few times. This chain uses TRBV2 with TRBJ2-7; unclear D gene. The ends were cut back, 7 bases at V and 3 bases at J, with 13 bases in the middle. Per germline, CDR1 SNHLY and CDR2 FYNNEI. The CDR3 covers 13 residues. The CDR3 protein is CASTRSDGYEQYF. The CDR3 nucleotides read TGTGCCAGCACCAGATCGGACGGCTACGAGCAGTACTTC. Filled out from reference TRBV2 and TRBJ2-7, the complete variable domain reads EPEVTQTPSHQVTQMGQEVILRCVPISNHLYFYWYRQILGQKVEFLVSFYNNEISEKSEIFDDQFSVERPDGSNFTLKIRSTKLEDSAMYFCASTRSDGYEQYFGPGTRLTVT.

This clonotype came up a few times. The rearrangement links TRBV9 to TRBJ2-1; no clear D. The CDR3 length is 12 residues. Trimming removed 3 bases at V and 5 bases at J, with 6 bases between. Germline V gives CDR1 SGDLS, CDR2 YYNGEE. This chain's CDR3 is CASSGANNEQFF. The CDR3 DNA reads TGTGCCAGCAGCGGGGCCAACAATGAGCAGTTCTTC.